What follows is one TCR beta chain and its context. This specimen belongs to a study of T-cell memory formation after mild COVID-19. The CDR3 is made up of 15 amino acids. Germline values: CDR1 SEHNR, CDR2 FQNEAQ (reference sequence). Trimming left V 5 bases short and J 2 bases short, with 15 bases between. Using its own MiXCR run on the 5' RACE reads, TCRdb lists one record per CDR3 protein. The sample gives about 390,000 distinct CDR3 sequences, 16% of which show up once; about 22% is in the top ten. The gene calls are TRBV7-9 and TRBJ1-1; D is possibly TRBD1 (6 bases). The receptor comes from a man younger than 35 who had mild COVID-19 (a few samples of this study predate the infection). Cell type and time point are not known. Sequencing was done on a sample of PBMCs or a T cell subset sorted from them (not recorded which). The CDR3 nucleotides read TGTGCCAGCAGCCCCTTTGGGGGCATTAACACTGAAGCTTTCTTT. The encoded protein is CASSPFGGINTEAFF. The full variable domain, completed using reference TRBV7-9 and TRBJ1-1, is DTGVSQNPRHKITKRGQNVTFRCDPISEHNRLYWYRQTLGQGPEFLTYFQNEAQLEKSRLLSDRFSAERPKGSFSTLEIQRTEQGDSAMYLCASSPFGGINTEAFFGQGTRLTVV.